This is a list of T cell receptor beta chains from one sample in a study of T cell changes during pregnancy in multiple sclerosis. Assay: immunoSEQ multiplex PCR; the TCRdb copy retains only in-frame clones and omits some. The table has roughly 27,000 clones, 88% seen once. Sequencing used CD8+ T cells from peripheral blood mononuclear cells, obtained in the second trimester of pregnancy. These receptors came from a female donor with multiple sclerosis, enrolled in a pregnancy study. Each CDR3 is given with its conserved first and last residue. The D gene is left open where the match is weak. Clone sizes are given selectively: once, few, many, or a class where the clone is expanded.

V: TRBV7-7
J: TRBJ2-1
D: NA
size: NA
DNA: TGTGCTAGCAGCTTAGGATCAGGCTACAATGAGCAGTTCTTC
CDR3: CASSLGSGYNEQFF

V: TRBV4-2
J: TRBJ2-4
D: NA
size: NA
DNA: TGTGCCAGCAGCCAAGAGGGGGGGCGGGACATTCAGTACTTC
CDR3: CASSQEGGRDIQYF

V: TRBV11-2
J: TRBJ1-5
D: TRBD1
size: NA
DNA: TGTGCCAGCAGCTTACGGACAGGGGACTCCGTTGGCAATCAGCCCCAGCATTTT
CDR3: CASSLRTGDSVGNQPQHF

V: TRBV11-2
J: TRBJ2-7
D: NA
size: once
DNA: TGTGCCAGCAGCTTATTTCCAGGGATAACCTACGAGCAGTACTTC
CDR3: CASSLFPGITYEQYF

V: TRBV5-6
J: TRBJ2-4
D: TRBD2
size: NA
DNA: TGTGCCAGCACCCTACGTGGGGGAGGGTTCCAAATAGCCAAAAACATTCAGTACTTC
CDR3: CASTLRGGGFQIAKNIQYF

V: TRBV6-5
J: TRBJ2-7
D: NA
size: NA
DNA: TGTGCCAGCAGTTCCGAGACACACATATACGAGCAGTACTTC
CDR3: CASSSETHIYEQYF

V: TRBV30
J: TRBJ1-1
D: NA
size: NA
DNA: TGTGCCTGGAGTGTACTCGTGAACACTGAAGCTTTCTTT
CDR3: CAWSVLVNTEAFF

V: TRBV28
J: TRBJ1-2
D: NA
size: once
DNA: TGTGCCAGCAGTTCCCCCGTGGAGTCTAACTATGGCTACACCTTC
CDR3: CASSSPVESNYGYTF

V: TRBV7-9
J: TRBJ1-5
D: TRBD1
size: NA
DNA: TGTGCCAGCAGCGGGGGACAGTCCTCGTCCGAGCCCCAGCATTTT
CDR3: CASSGGQSSSEPQHF

V: TRBV5-5
J: TRBJ2-7
D: NA
size: NA
DNA: TGTGCCAGCAAAAGGGCAGGGTTTACTTACGAGCAGTACTTC
CDR3: CASKRAGFTYEQYF

V: TRBV4-1
J: TRBJ2-5
D: NA
size: medium-sized
DNA: TGCGCCAGCAGACACGGCGTGGGGCAGGGAAACCCGACCCAGTACTTC
CDR3: CASRHGVGQGNPTQYF

V: TRBV6-5
J: TRBJ1-1
D: NA
size: NA
DNA: TGTGCCAGCAGTTACTCGAGGCCCCAGAACACTGAAGCTTTCTTT
CDR3: CASSYSRPQNTEAFF

V: TRBV5-1
J: TRBJ1-1
D: TRBD1
size: NA
DNA: TGCGCCAGCAGCATACAGGGGGGGGTGAACACTGAAGCTTTCTTT
CDR3: CASSIQGGVNTEAFF

V: TRBV9
J: TRBJ2-1
D: NA
size: NA
DNA: TGTGCCAGCAGCGCCTCCCTCCAGGGGAGTGAGCAGTTCTTC
CDR3: CASSASLQGSEQFF

V: TRBV9
J: TRBJ2-2
D: TRBD2
size: NA
DNA: TGTGCCAGCAGCTTAGGCGGGGGGGCCGCCGGGGAGCTGTTTTTT
CDR3: CASSLGGGAAGELFF

V: TRBV27
J: TRBJ2-7
D: NA
size: once
DNA: TGTGCCAGCAGTGCACGGACAGACCACTACGAGCAGTACTTC
CDR3: CASSARTDHYEQYF

V: TRBV15
J: TRBJ2-7
D: TRBD2
size: NA
DNA: TGTGCCACCAGCTCCGAGACTAGCGGGGGAAGTGAGCAGTACTTC
CDR3: CATSSETSGGSEQYF

V: TRBV2
J: TRBJ1-5
D: NA
size: NA
DNA: TGTGCCAGCAGTGTCTCCCCGGGCAATCAGCCCCAGCATTTT
CDR3: CASSVSPGNQPQHF

V: TRBV4-3
J: TRBJ1-2
D: NA
size: few
DNA: TGCGCCAGCAGCCAAGACAGGGATCCCATCTATGGCTACACCTTC
CDR3: CASSQDRDPIYGYTF

V: TRBV13
J: TRBJ1-4
D: NA
size: NA
DNA: TGTGCCAGCAGCTCCGAGAATGAAAAACTGTTTTTT
CDR3: CASSSENEKLFF

V: TRBV2
J: TRBJ2-1
D: NA
size: NA
DNA: TGTGCCAGCAGTTTTATAACGGGTTCCTACAATGAGCAGTTCTTC
CDR3: CASSFITGSYNEQFF

V: TRBV27
J: TRBJ1-5
D: NA
size: NA
DNA: TGTGCCAGCAGCCCTCTGGGAAGGGGTCAGCCCCAGCATTTT
CDR3: CASSPLGRGQPQHF

V: TRBV9
J: TRBJ2-2
D: TRBD2
size: once
DNA: TGTGCCAGCAGCCCAGACCTGATCACTAGCGACACCGGGGAGCTGTTTTTT
CDR3: CASSPDLITSDTGELFF

V: TRBV19
J: TRBJ1-1
D: NA
size: NA
DNA: TGTGCCAGTAGTGTCCTAAGCAGGGTCCAGAACACTGAAGCTTTCTTT
CDR3: CASSVLSRVQNTEAFF

V: TRBV4-3
J: TRBJ2-6
D: TRBD2
size: NA
DNA: TGCGCCAGCAGCCAAATGACTAGCGGGGGGGGCGGGGCCAACGTCCTGACTTTC
CDR3: CASSQMTSGGGGANVLTF

V: TRBV5-6
J: TRBJ2-3
D: TRBD2
size: NA
DNA: TGTGCCAGCAGCTCGATAGCTCTAGCGGGGGGGGAGCCCACAGATACGCAGTATTTT
CDR3: CASSSIALAGGEPTDTQYF

V: TRBV28
J: TRBJ2-5
D: NA
size: NA
DNA: TGTGCCAGCAGTTTCGCGCCCCCCCGGGGGACCCAGTACTTC
CDR3: CASSFAPPRGTQYF

V: TRBV9
J: TRBJ2-2
D: TRBD2
size: NA
DNA: TGTGCCAGCAGCGTAGGTCCCGGGACTAGCGGGGACACCGGGGAGCTGTTTTTT
CDR3: CASSVGPGTSGDTGELFF

V: TRBV29-1
J: TRBJ1-4
D: TRBD1
size: NA
DNA: TGCAGCGTTGATTCCGGACAGGGGGATGGAACTAATGAAAAACTGTTTTTT
CDR3: CSVDSGQGDGTNEKLFF

V: TRBV7-8
J: TRBJ2-2
D: NA
size: NA
DNA: TGTGCCAGCAGCTTAGCGGCTACCGGGGAGCTGTTTTTT
CDR3: CASSLAATGELFF

V: TRBV21-1
J: TRBJ1-2
D: NA
size: NA
DNA: TGTGCCAGCAGCGACGGACAGGGTGTCGGCTACACCTTC
CDR3: CASSDGQGVGYTF

V: TRBV6-5
J: TRBJ2-1
D: TRBD1
size: NA
DNA: TGTGCCAGCAGTTTAGGGGGCAGGAGTTACAATGAGCAGTTCTTC
CDR3: CASSLGGRSYNEQFF

V: TRBV2
J: TRBJ2-3
D: NA
size: NA
DNA: TGTGCCAGCAAGGCAGGAAAAACAGATACGCAGTATTTT
CDR3: CASKAGKTDTQYF

V: TRBV13
J: TRBJ2-2
D: NA
size: NA
DNA: TGTGCCAGCAGCTTAGAGGCTAGCTCTGAACGAGGCGGGGAGCTGTTTTTT
CDR3: CASSLEASSERGGELFF

V: TRBV4-3
J: TRBJ2-1
D: TRBD2
size: NA
DNA: TGCGCCAGCAGCCCCCGGGGGACTAGCGGGGGGAGGGATGAGCAGTTCTTC
CDR3: CASSPRGTSGGRDEQFF

V: TRBV5-1
J: TRBJ1-1
D: NA
size: NA
DNA: TGCGCCAGCAGCTTGGACGGGACACCCGTCGCTGAAGCTTTCTTT
CDR3: CASSLDGTPVAEAFF

V: TRBV4-1
J: TRBJ1-2
D: NA
size: NA
DNA: TGCGCCAGCAGCCAAGGGGCGGGGACCGCCTCCTATGGCTACACCTTC
CDR3: CASSQGAGTASYGYTF

V: TRBV5-4
J: TRBJ1-1
D: TRBD1
size: NA
DNA: TGTGCCAGCAGCTTCCGGCGACAGGGCTACACTGAAGCTTTCTTT
CDR3: CASSFRRQGYTEAFF

V: TRBV18
J: TRBJ2-1
D: NA
size: NA
DNA: TGTGCCAGCTCACCGACCCCCGGGGGTGATTACAATGAGCAGTTCTTC
CDR3: CASSPTPGGDYNEQFF

V: TRBV9
J: TRBJ2-7
D: TRBD2
size: NA
DNA: TGTGCCAGCAGCCCCATAGCGGGGTCCCGGTACGAGCAGTACTTC
CDR3: CASSPIAGSRYEQYF

V: TRBV15
J: TRBJ1-2
D: TRBD1
size: NA
DNA: TGTGCCACCAGCAGAGACACAGGGGGTCCCTATGGCTACACCTTC
CDR3: CATSRDTGGPYGYTF

V: TRBV4-1
J: TRBJ1-4
D: NA
size: NA
DNA: TGCGCCAGCAGCCAAGATCGGTTAAGAGGGGGAGGGGAAAAACTGTTTTTT
CDR3: CASSQDRLRGGGEKLFF

V: TRBV30
J: TRBJ1-1
D: NA
size: NA
DNA: TGTGCCTGGATTGGAATGGACATGAACACTGAAGCTTTCTTT
CDR3: CAWIGMDMNTEAFF

V: TRBV5-1
J: TRBJ1-2
D: NA
size: NA
DNA: TGCGCCAGCAGCTCGACAGCCGATTATGGCTACACCTTC
CDR3: CASSSTADYGYTF

V: TRBV9
J: TRBJ2-3
D: NA
size: NA
DNA: TGTGCCAGCAGCGTAGAACTGATGAACACAGATACGCAGTATTTT
CDR3: CASSVELMNTDTQYF

V: TRBV6-5
J: TRBJ1-2
D: NA
size: NA
DNA: TGTGCCAGCAGTTACGGACTCATGAACCCGGATGGCTACACCTTC
CDR3: CASSYGLMNPDGYTF

V: TRBV9
J: TRBJ2-5
D: TRBD2
size: once
DNA: TGTGCCAGCAGCGTAGGGGGGGGGCAAGAGACCCAGTACTTC
CDR3: CASSVGGGQETQYF

V: TRBV6-6
J: TRBJ1-5
D: TRBD1
size: NA
DNA: TGTGCCAGCACAAAAACGACAGGGAAGAGCAATCAGCCCCAGCATTTT
CDR3: CASTKTTGKSNQPQHF

V: TRBV7-9
J: TRBJ2-1
D: NA
size: few
DNA: TGTGCCAGCAGCTACCGGGTAAATGAGCAGTTCTTC
CDR3: CASSYRVNEQFF

V: TRBV11-1
J: TRBJ1-4
D: NA
size: NA
DNA: TGTGCCAGCAGCTCCCTAAATGAAAAACTGTTTTTT
CDR3: CASSSLNEKLFF

V: TRBV6-5
J: TRBJ1-1
D: TRBD1
size: NA
DNA: TGTGCCAGCAGGGGACAGGGCTCCACTGAAGCTTTCTTT
CDR3: CASRGQGSTEAFF

V: TRBV6-6
J: TRBJ2-3
D: NA
size: NA
DNA: TGTGCCAGCAGGGGGCCGAATCCCACAGATACGCAGTATTTT
CDR3: CASRGPNPTDTQYF

V: TRBV10-1
J: TRBJ2-7
D: NA
size: NA
DNA: TGCGCCAGCAGTGCGGAAGGGGGCGAGCAGTACTTC
CDR3: CASSAEGGEQYF

V: TRBV5-6
J: TRBJ2-7
D: TRBD1
size: NA
DNA: TGTGCCAGCAGCTCGATGACAGGGACGCTACACGAGCAGTACTTC
CDR3: CASSSMTGTLHEQYF

V: TRBV11-2
J: TRBJ2-7
D: TRBD1
size: NA
DNA: TGTGCCAGCAGCTGGTATCGGGACAGGGGTGTCCACGAGCAGTACTTC
CDR3: CASSWYRDRGVHEQYF

V: TRBV6-6
J: TRBJ1-1
D: NA
size: NA
DNA: TGTGCCACTAGTATGCGGGGGGACACTGAAGCTTTCTTT
CDR3: CATSMRGDTEAFF

V: TRBV28
J: TRBJ2-4
D: TRBD1
size: NA
DNA: TGTGCCAGCAGAAGGACAGGGGGGGTTAGGGCCAAAAACATTCAGTACTTC
CDR3: CASRRTGGVRAKNIQYF

V: TRBV27
J: TRBJ1-6
D: NA
size: once
DNA: TGTGCCAGCAGTTTAATGGTCGCAGGTGGTTCACCCCTCCACTTT
CDR3: CASSLMVAGGSPLHF

V: TRBV5-1
J: TRBJ2-7
D: TRBD2
size: NA
DNA: TGCGCCAGCAGCTTCAAGGGTAGCGGGGAAAAAGCCTACGAGCAGTACTTC
CDR3: CASSFKGSGEKAYEQYF

V: TRBV7-6
J: TRBJ2-5
D: TRBD2
size: NA
DNA: TGTGCCAGCAGCCCGCGGGGGTCTAGCGGGGGGGCTGAGACCCAGTACTTC
CDR3: CASSPRGSSGGAETQYF